This T cell receptor (beta chain) was identified during a study of neurological immune-mediated disorders. Study at large: Secondary progressive cases numbered 3 among the roughly 34 multiple sclerosis patients, while the other 31 were relapsing-remitting.

TCRdb independently ran MiXCR on the 5' RACE reads; one entry per CDR3 protein. The data hold 66,000 or so distinct CDR3 sequences, with around 5% observed a single time. This clonotype appeared many times. Germline assignment: CDR1 SGHRS and CDR2 YFSETQ. The trim removed 3 bases at V and 1 base at J, leaving 9 bases unmatched. This CDR3 has 16 residues. Unsorted libraries were prepared from 2 million PBMCs that had been stored at -80 C. This TCR was sampled from a young woman with multiple sclerosis. V and J are TRBV5-1 and TRBJ1-2; 7 positions match TRBD1. The sequenced material came from PBMCs. Written as DNA, the CDR3 is TGCGCCAGCAGCTCGCCACCGGGACAGTATAACTATGGCTACACCTTC. Encoded protein: CASSSPPGQYNYGYTF.